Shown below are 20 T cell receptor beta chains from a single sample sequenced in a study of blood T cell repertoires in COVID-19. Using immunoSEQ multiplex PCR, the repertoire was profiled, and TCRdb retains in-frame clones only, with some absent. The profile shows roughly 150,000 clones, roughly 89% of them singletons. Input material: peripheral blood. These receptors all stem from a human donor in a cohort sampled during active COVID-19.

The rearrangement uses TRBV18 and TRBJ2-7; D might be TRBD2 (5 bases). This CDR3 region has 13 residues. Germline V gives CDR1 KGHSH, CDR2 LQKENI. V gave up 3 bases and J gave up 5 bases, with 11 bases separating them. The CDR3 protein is CASSPSASHEQYF. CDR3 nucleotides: TGTGCCAGCTCACCTAGCGCTAGTCACGAGCAGTACTTC. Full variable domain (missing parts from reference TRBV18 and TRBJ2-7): NAGVMQNPRHLVRRRGQEARLRCSPMKGHSHVYWYRQLPEEGLKFMVYLQKENIIDESGMPKERFSAEFPKEGPSILRIQQVVRGDSAAYFCASSPSASHEQYFGPGTRLTVT.

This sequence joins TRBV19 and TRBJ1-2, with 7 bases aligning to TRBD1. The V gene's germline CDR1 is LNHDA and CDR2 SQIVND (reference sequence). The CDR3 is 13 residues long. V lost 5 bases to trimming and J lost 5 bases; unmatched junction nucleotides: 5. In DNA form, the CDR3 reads TGTGCCAGTAGTGACAGGGCGACTTATGGCTACACCTTC. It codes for CASSDRATYGYTF.

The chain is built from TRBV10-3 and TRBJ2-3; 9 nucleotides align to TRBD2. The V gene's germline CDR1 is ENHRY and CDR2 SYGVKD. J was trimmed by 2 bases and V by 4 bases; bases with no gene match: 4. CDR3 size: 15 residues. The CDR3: CAISGTSADTDTQYF. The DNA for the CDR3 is TGTGCCATCAGTGGGACTAGCGCGGACACAGATACGCAGTATTTT.

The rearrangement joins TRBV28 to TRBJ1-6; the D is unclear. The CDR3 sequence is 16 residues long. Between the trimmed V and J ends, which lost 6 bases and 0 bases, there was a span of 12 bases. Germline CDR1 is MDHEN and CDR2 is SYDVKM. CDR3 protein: CASSWTGSSYNSPLHF. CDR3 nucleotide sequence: TGTGCCAGCAGCTGGACGGGGAGCTCCTATAATTCACCCCTCCACTTT.

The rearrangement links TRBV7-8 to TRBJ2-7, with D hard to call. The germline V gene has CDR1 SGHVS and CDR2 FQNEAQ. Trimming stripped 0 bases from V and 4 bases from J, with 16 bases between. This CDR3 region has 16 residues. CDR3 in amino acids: CASSLASFTDRYEQYF. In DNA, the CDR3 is TGTGCCAGCAGCTTAGCGTCTTTTACAGACCGATACGAGCAGTACTTC.

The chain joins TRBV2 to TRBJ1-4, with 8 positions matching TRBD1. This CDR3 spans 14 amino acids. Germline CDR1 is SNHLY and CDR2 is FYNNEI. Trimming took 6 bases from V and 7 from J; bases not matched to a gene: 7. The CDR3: CASSGTGFFEKLFF. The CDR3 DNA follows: TGTGCCAGCAGCGGGACAGGCTTCTTTGAAAAACTGTTTTTT.

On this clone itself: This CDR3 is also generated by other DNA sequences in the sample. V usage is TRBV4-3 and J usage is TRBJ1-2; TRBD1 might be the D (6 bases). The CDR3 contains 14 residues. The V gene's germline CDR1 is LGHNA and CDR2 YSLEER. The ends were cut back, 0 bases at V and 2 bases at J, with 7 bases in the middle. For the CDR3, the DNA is TGCGCCAGCAGCCAAGACAGGGGAAACTATGGCTACACCTTC. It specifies CASSQDRGNYGYTF.

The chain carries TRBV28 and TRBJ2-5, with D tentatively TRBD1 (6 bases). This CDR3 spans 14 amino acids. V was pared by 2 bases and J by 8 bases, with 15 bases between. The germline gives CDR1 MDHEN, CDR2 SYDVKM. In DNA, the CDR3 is TGTGCCAGCAGTTTAGAACAGGGCCGACCAACCCAGTACTTC. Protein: CASSLEQGRPTQYF.

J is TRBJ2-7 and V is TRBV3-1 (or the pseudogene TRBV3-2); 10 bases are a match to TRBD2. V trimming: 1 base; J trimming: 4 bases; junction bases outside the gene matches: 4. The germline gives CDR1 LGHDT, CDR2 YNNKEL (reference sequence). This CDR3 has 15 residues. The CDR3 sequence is CASSQGAGGVYEQYF. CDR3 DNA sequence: TGTGCCAGCAGCCAAGGAGCGGGGGGGGTATACGAGCAGTACTTC.

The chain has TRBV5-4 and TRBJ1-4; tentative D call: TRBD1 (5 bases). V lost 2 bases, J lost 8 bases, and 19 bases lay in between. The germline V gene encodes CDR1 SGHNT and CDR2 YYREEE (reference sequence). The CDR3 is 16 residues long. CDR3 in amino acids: CASSFGAGPSGEKLFF. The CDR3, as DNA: TGTGCCAGCAGCTTTGGCGCGGGACCCAGTGGGGAAAAACTGTTTTTT.

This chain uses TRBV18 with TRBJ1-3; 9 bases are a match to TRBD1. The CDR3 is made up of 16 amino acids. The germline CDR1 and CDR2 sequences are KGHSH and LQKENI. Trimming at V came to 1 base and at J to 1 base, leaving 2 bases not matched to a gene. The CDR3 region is CASSPQGQGSGNTIYF. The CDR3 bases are TGTGCCAGCTCACCACAGGGACAGGGTTCTGGAAACACCATATATTTT. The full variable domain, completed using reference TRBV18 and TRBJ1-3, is NAGVMQNPRHLVRRRGQEARLRCSPMKGHSHVYWYRQLPEEGLKFMVYLQKENIIDESGMPKERFSAEFPKEGPSILRIQQVVRGDSAAYFCASSPQGQGSGNTIYFGEGSWLTVV.

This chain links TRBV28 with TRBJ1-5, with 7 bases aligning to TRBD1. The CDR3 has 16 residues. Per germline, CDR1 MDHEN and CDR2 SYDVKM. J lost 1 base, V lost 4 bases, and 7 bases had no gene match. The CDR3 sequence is CASSYRDSPSNQPQHF. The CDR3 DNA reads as TGTGCCAGCAGTTACCGGGACAGTCCGAGCAATCAGCCCCAGCATTTT.

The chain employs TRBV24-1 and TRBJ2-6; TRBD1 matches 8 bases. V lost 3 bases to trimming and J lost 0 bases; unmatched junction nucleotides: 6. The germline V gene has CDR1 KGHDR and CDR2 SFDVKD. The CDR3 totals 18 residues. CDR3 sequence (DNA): TGTGCCACCAGTGATGCCGGGACAGGAAGCTCTGGGGCCAACGTCCTGACTTTC. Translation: CATSDAGTGSSGANVLTF.

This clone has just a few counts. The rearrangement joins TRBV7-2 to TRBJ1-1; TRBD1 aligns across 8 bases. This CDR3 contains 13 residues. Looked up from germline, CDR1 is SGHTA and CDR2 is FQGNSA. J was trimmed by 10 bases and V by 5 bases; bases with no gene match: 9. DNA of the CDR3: TGTGCCAGCAGCAACCGGGACAGGCGGAGAGCTTTCTTT. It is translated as CASSNRDRRRAFF.

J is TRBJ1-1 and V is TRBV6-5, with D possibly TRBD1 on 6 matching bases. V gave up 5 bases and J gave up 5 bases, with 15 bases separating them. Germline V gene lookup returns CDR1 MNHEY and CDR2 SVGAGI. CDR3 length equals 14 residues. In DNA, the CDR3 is TGTGCCAGCAGTCCCCAGGGGATAAGGACTGAAGCTTTCTTT. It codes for CASSPQGIRTEAFF.

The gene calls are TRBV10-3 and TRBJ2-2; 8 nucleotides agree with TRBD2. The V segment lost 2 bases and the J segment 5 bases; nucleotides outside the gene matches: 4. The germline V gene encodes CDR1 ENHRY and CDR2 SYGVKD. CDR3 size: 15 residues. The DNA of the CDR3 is TGTGCCATCAGTGAGAGCGGGAGTGGAACCGGGGAGCTGTTTTTT. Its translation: CAISESGSGTGELFF.

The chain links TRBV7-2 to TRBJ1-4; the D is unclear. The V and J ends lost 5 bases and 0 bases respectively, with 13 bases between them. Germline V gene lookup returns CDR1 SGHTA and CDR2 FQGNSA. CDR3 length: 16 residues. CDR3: CASSLPGGPTNEKLFF. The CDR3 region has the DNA TGTGCCAGCAGCCTCCCGGGAGGGCCAACTAATGAAAAACTGTTTTTT.

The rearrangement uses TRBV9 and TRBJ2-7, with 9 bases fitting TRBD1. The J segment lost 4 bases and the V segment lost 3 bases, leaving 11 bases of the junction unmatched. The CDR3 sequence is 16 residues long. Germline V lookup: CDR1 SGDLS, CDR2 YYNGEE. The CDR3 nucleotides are TGTGCCAGCAGCGGGGGATTCGGACAGGGGACATACGAGCAGTACTTC. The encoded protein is CASSGGFGQGTYEQYF. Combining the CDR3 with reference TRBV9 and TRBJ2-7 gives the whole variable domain DSGVTQTPKHLITATGQRVTLRCSPRSGDLSVYWYQQSLDQGLQFLIQYYNGEERAKGNILERFSAQQFPDLHSELNLSSLELGDSALYFCASSGGFGQGTYEQYFGPGTRLTVT.

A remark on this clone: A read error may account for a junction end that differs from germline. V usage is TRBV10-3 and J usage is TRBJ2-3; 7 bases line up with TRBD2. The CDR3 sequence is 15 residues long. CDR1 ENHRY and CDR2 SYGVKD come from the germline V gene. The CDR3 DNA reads TGTGTCATCAAGATGGGTGCGGGGGGCACAGATACGCAGTATTTT. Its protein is CVIKMGAGGTDTQYF.

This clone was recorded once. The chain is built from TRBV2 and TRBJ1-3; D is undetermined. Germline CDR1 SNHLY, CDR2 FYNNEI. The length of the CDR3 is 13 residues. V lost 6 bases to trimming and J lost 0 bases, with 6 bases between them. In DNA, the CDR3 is TGTGCCAGCAGCTTCTTCTCTGGAAACACCATATATTTT. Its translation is CASSFFSGNTIYF.